One sample yielded the 15 T cell receptor beta chains listed below, sequenced in a study of blood T cell repertoires in COVID-19. Clones were read by immunoSEQ multiplex PCR, and TCRdb kept only the in-frame ones, dropping some. The sample lists a few hundred thousand clones; about 89% were seen once. The specimen sequenced was peripheral blood. Receptor source: a man in his thirties or forties with acute or convalescent COVID-19.

This chain connects TRBV3-1 (or the pseudogene TRBV3-2) to TRBJ2-7, with D possibly matching TRBD2 (7 bases). V lost 0 bases and J lost 0, with 12 bases in between. Germline V gene data show CDR1 as LGHDT and CDR2 as YNNKEL (reference sequence). This CDR3 contains 16 residues. The DNA of the CDR3 is TGTGCCAGCAGCCAAGATGGGGGGGCCCGCTCCTACGAGCAGTACTTC. This gives the protein CASSQDGGARSYEQYF.

The chain couples TRBV5-1 to TRBJ2-2; 11 bases are a match to TRBD2. CDR1 and CDR2 (germline): SGHRS, YFSETQ. V lost 4 bases, J lost 6 bases, and 5 bases stayed unmatched. The length of the CDR3 is 15 residues. CDR3 region: CASSPRTSGPGELFF. CDR3 DNA: TGCGCCAGCAGCCCTCGGACTAGCGGGCCCGGGGAGCTGTTTTTT.

This clone was seen more than once but under ten times. This chain uses TRBV11-3 with TRBJ2-1; tentatively, D is TRBD1 (5 bases). V was clipped by 5 bases and J by 0 bases, with 17 bases between them. The CDR3 consists of 17 residues. The germline V gene encodes CDR1 SGHNT and CDR2 YENEEA. CDR3 DNA: TGTGCCAGCAGCCTAAAATCAGGGATCAGCTCCTACAATGAGCAGTTCTTC. This codes for CASSLKSGISSYNEQFF.

The chain combines TRBV7-3 with TRBJ2-3; D is undetermined. The germline V and J ends were trimmed by 4 bases and 2 bases, with 4 bases remaining between them. The CDR3 extends over 12 amino acids. From germline, CDR1 is SGHTA and CDR2 FQGTGA. The CDR3 sequence: CASSSNTDTQYF. The CDR3 region has the DNA TGTGCCAGCAGCTCCAACACAGATACGCAGTATTTT.

The CDR3 coding sequence is TGCGCCAGCAGTGAGTCGATGGCAGGGGGCCGGAGTGAGCAGTTCTTC. It translates to CASSESMAGGRSEQFF. The V gene is TRBV10-1, the J gene TRBJ2-1; 8 bases align to TRBD1. This CDR3 is 16 amino acids long. Germline loops: CDR1 WNHNN, CDR2 SYGVQD (reference sequence). V lost 0 bases and J lost 9; bases outside the gene matches: 10.

The sample holds one count of this clone. The chain combines TRBV11-2 with TRBJ1-6, with D possibly being TRBD1 (5 bases). Germline V gene lookup returns CDR1 SGHAT and CDR2 FQNNGV. The CDR3 is 13 amino acids. The germline V and J ends were trimmed by 5 bases and 10 bases, with 12 bases remaining between them. CDR3 nucleotide sequence: TGTGCCAGCAGCGTCCCGGGGGACTCACCCCTCCACTTT. Amino acid sequence: CASSVPGDSPLHF.

V gene TRBV29-1 combines with J gene TRBJ1-5; TRBD1 matches 10 bases. Germline loops: CDR1 SQVTM, CDR2 ANQGSEA. The junction had 7 bases not matched to a gene; V was cut back by 7 bases and J by 4 bases. The CDR3 runs 14 residues. CDR3 in DNA: TGCAGCGCTACGACAGGGGGCGGTAATCAGCCCCAGCATTTT. It translates to CSATTGGGNQPQHF.

The chain couples TRBV4-2 to TRBJ2-5, with TRBD1 identical over 8 bases. CDR1 and CDR2 (germline): LGHNA, YNFKEQ. Losses at the gene ends were 4 bases for V and 5 bases for J; bases not matched to a gene: 6. CDR3 length: 14 residues. CDR3 sequence reads: CASSPGQGFETQYF. The CDR3 DNA follows: TGTGCCAGCAGCCCTGGACAGGGTTTTGAGACCCAGTACTTC.

Details on this clone: This sample also contains other DNA sequences that code for the same CDR3. This rearrangement joins TRBV19 to TRBJ1-1; D is unclear. This CDR3 is 12 amino acids long. Germline CDR1 and CDR2: LNHDA and SQIVND (reference sequence). V was pared by 3 bases and J by 7 bases, with 9 bases between. CDR3 residues: CASSILGDEAFF. CDR3 sequence (DNA): TGTGCCAGTAGTATCTTGGGCGATGAAGCTTTCTTT.

The genes are TRBV28 and TRBJ2-5; D gene unclear. V was shortened by 5 bases and J by 1 base, with 8 bases between the two germline ends. This CDR3 spans 13 amino acids. Germline CDR1 is MDHEN and CDR2 is SYDVKM. DNA for the CDR3: TGTGCCAGCAGTCTACCCCCCCAAGAGACCCAGTACTTC. Residues: CASSLPPQETQYF.

The chain is built from TRBV19 and TRBJ1-1, with 7 bases aligning to TRBD1. This CDR3 contains 14 residues. J gave up 6 bases and V 6 bases, and 10 bases lay outside the gene matches. Germline V gives CDR1 LNHDA, CDR2 SQIVND (reference sequence). CDR3 sequence (DNA): TGTGCCAGTAGCCCCTTACAGGGGCGGGCTGAAGCTTTCTTT. It yields the protein CASSPLQGRAEAFF.

The chain combines TRBV29-1 with TRBJ2-7; 10 bases are a match to TRBD1. In germline, CDR1 is SQVTM, CDR2 ANQGSEA. The CDR3 contains 13 residues. The V and J ends lost 6 bases and 7 bases, in that order; junction bases with no gene match: 9. CDR3 DNA: TGCAGCGTCCACGGGACAGGGGAGGGGGAGCAGTACTTC. This gives the protein CSVHGTGEGEQYF.

The rearrangement links TRBV4-1 to TRBJ2-1, with 15 bases that match TRBD2. Germline CDR1 and CDR2: MGHRA and YSYEKL. The trim removed 4 bases at V and 3 bases at J, leaving 10 bases unmatched. The CDR3 loop spans 19 amino acids. The CDR3 loop reads CASSPSGLAGGWDYNEQFF. CDR3 DNA sequence: TGCGCCAGCAGCCCAAGCGGACTAGCGGGGGGGTGGGACTACAATGAGCAGTTCTTC.

The rearrangement joins TRBV5-1 to TRBJ2-2; TRBD1 aligns across 8 bases. Germline V gene sequence: CDR1 SGHRS, CDR2 YFSETQ. The CDR3 contains 15 residues. V dropped 4 bases and J dropped 5; count of bases not matched to a gene: 7. CDR3 DNA sequence: TGCGCCAGCAGCAGTTCCAGGGGGCAAACCGGGGAGCTGTTTTTT. It translates to CASSSSRGQTGELFF.

The rearrangement links TRBV2 to TRBJ1-1, with 8 bases identical to TRBD1. Germline assignment: CDR1 SNHLY and CDR2 FYNNEI. V gave up 6 bases and J gave up 2 bases; unmatched junction bases: 5. This CDR3 spans 14 amino acids. In DNA form, the CDR3 reads TGTGCCAGCAGGCTCGGACAGGGAAACACTGAAGCTTTCTTT. Its protein is CASRLGQGNTEAFF.